The 2 T cell receptor beta chains below all came from one sample that was sequenced in a study of cytomegalovirus exposure and HLA in healthy donors. Primers: 60 Vbeta forward and 13 Jbeta reverse. Here immunoSEQ multiplex PCR was the method, and the copy in TCRdb shows in-frame clones only, minus some. The table has over 95,000 clones, 60% to 85% seen once; the top ten hold 2.7%. Sequenced sample: PBMCs. Receptors originate from a female donor in good health and CMV-seronegative.

This clone has a single count. The CDR3 protein is CASKASGAYIQYF. In DNA form, the CDR3 reads TGTGCCAGCAAAGCTAGCGGGGCGTACATTCAGTACTTC. The rearrangement uses TRBV4-2 and TRBJ2-4; TRBD2 aligns across 9 bases. Germline CDR1 reads LGHNA; CDR2 reads YNFKEQ. This CDR3 is built from 13 residues. Trimming cost V 7 bases and J 8 bases; bases outside gene matches: 6.

The rearrangement joins TRBV5-1 to TRBJ1-6, with D possibly TRBD1 on 5 matching bases. With 4 bases removed from V and 3 bases from J, the gap between germline ends came to 14 bases. Germline V CDR1 and CDR2: SGHRS, YFSETQ. The CDR3 is made up of 16 amino acids. The CDR3 reads CASSTHDSGYNSPLHF. The CDR3 DNA reads as TGCGCCAGCAGCACCCATGACAGTGGCTATAATTCACCCCTCCACTTT.